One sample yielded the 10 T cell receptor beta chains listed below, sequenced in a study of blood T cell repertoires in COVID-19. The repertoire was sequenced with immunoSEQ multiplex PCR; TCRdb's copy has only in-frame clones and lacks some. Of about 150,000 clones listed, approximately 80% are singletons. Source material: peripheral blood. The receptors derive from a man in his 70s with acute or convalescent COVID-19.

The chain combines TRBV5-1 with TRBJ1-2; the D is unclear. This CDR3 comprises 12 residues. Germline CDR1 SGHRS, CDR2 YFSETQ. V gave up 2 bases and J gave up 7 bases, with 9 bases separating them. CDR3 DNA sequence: TGCGCCAGCAGCTTTGGTGGGAGTGGCTACACCTTC. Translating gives CASSFGGSGYTF.

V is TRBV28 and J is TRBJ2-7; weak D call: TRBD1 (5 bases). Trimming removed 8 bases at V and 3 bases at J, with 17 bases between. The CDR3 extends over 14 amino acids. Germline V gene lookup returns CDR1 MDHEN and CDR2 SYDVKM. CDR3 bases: TGTGCCAGCGCCCCTGCCTTAGGGGTCTACGAGCAGTACTTC. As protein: CASAPALGVYEQYF.

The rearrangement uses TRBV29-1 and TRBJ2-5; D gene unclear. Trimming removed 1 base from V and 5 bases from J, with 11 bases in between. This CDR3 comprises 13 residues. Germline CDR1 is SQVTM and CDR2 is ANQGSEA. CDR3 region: CSVEVYPLETQYF. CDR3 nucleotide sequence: TGCAGCGTTGAAGTCTACCCCTTGGAGACCCAGTACTTC.

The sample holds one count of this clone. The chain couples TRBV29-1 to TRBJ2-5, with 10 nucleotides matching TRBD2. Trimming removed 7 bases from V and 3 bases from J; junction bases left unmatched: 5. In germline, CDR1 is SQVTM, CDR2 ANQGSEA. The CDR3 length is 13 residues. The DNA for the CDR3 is TGCAGCGGTGCTAGCGGGAGTAAAGAGACCCAGTACTTC. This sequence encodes CSGASGSKETQYF.

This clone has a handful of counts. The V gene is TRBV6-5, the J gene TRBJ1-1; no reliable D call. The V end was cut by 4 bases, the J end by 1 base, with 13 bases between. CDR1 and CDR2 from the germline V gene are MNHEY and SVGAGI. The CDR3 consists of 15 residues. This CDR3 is CASSSPHRGNTEAFF. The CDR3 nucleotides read TGTGCCAGCAGTTCCCCACACCGGGGGAACACTGAAGCTTTCTTT.

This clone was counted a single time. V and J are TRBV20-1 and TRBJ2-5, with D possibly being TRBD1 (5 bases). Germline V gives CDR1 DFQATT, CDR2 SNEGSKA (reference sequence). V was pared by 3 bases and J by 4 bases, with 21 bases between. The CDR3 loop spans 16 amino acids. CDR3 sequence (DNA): TGCAGTGCTAGTAGGGGTTTTCGGCTCTTGGGAGAGACCCAGTACTTC. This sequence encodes CSASRGFRLLGETQYF.

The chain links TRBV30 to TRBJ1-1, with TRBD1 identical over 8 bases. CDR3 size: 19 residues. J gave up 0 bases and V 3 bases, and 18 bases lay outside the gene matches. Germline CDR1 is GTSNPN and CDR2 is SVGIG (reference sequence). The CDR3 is CAWRTRSARGLIVNTEAFF. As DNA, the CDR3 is TGTGCCTGGAGGACCCGTAGTGCCAGGGGGCTTATAGTGAACACTGAAGCTTTCTTT.

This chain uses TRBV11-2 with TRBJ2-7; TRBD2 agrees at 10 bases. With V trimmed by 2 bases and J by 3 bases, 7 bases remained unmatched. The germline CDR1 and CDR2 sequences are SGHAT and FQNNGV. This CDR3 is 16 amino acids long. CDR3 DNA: TGTGCCAGCAGCTTATTAGGGACTAGCGTATTCTACGAGCAGTACTTC. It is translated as CASSLLGTSVFYEQYF.

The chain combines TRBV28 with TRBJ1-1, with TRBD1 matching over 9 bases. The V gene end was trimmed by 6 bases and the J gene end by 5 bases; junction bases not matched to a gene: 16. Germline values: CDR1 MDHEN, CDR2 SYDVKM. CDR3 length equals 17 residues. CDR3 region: CASRRAGTGRKRTEAFF. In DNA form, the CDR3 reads TGTGCCAGCAGACGGGCCGGGACAGGGCGTAAGAGGACTGAAGCTTTCTTT. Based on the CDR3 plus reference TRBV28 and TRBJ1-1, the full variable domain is DVKVTQSSRYLVKRTGEKVFLECVQDMDHENMFWYRQDPGLGLRLIYFSYDVKMKEKGDIPEGYSVSREKKERFSLILESASTNQTSMYLCASRRAGTGRKRTEAFFGQGTRLTVV.

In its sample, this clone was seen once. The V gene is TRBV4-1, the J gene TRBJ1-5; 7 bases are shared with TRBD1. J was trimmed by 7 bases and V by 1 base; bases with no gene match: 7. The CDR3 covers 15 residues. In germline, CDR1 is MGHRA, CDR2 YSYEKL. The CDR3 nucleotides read TGCGCCAGCAGCCAAGGCAGGGGGATAGGGCAGCCCCAGCATTTT. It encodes CASSQGRGIGQPQHF.